Below are 18 T cell receptor beta chains sequenced from a single sample in a study of T cells in Graves' hyperthyroidism and ophthalmopathy. Researchers amplified the TCR beta CDR3 regions from RNA transcripts. Researchers ran a first-round RT-PCR on the TCR CDR3 using the HTBI primer set. Each CDR3 protein is one row after TCRdb ran MiXCR on the multiplex PCR reads. The sample holds around 400,000 distinct CDR3 sequences; roughly 13% are singletons and the top ten take 9.2%. The sequencing sample was made of blood. These receptors all stem from a woman between 18 and 29 years old with Graves' hyperthyroidism.

The table lists this clonotype with many counts. The V call is TRBV5-1, the J call TRBJ2-1, with TRBD1 matching over 8 bases. V lost 0 bases to trimming and J lost 7 bases; unmatched junction nucleotides: 6. The CDR3 contains 15 residues. Germline CDR1 is SGHRS and CDR2 is YFSETQ. CDR3 bases: TGCGCCAGCAGCTTGGGGCAGGGGGCGAGGAATGAGCAGTTCTTC. Protein product: CASSLGQGARNEQFF.

This clonotype was detected a few times. The V gene is TRBV7-9, the J gene TRBJ2-7; 11 bases agree with TRBD1. CDR3 size: 15 residues. Germline V gene data show CDR1 as SEHNR and CDR2 as FQNEAQ (reference sequence). The V and J ends lost 4 bases and 6 bases, in that order; junction bases with no gene match: 8. This chain's CDR3 is CASSSRTGGSGEQYF. The CDR3 DNA reads as TGTGCCAGCAGCTCTAGGACAGGGGGCTCAGGCGAGCAGTACTTC.

The chain carries TRBV19 and TRBJ1-6; D not certain. This CDR3 is built from 13 residues. V was pared by 3 bases and J by 6 bases, with 6 bases between. Germline values: CDR1 LNHDA, CDR2 SQIVND (reference sequence). This CDR3 reads CASSMGFNSPLHF. In DNA form, the CDR3 reads TGTGCCAGTAGTATGGGGTTTAATTCACCCCTCCACTTT.

Comment on this clonotype: The limits of the CDR3 on the DNA are not certain, so only TCRdb's listed CDR3 is given. J is TRBJ2-2 and V is TRBV11-2; TRBD1 is the table's D call, not checked against the DNA. The CDR3 extends over 23 residues, inclusive of both ends. Looked up from germline, CDR1 is SGHAT and CDR2 is FQNNGV. This CDR3 is CATRTGGYNEQFFGPGTPGELFF.

The V call is TRBV20-1, the J call TRBJ1-5, with D unresolved. CDR3 size: 13 residues. Germline CDR1 DFQATT, CDR2 SNEGSKA (reference sequence). V was clipped by 2 bases and J by 4 bases, with 9 bases between them. This CDR3 reads CSARKVGNQPQHF. Written as DNA, the CDR3 is TGCAGTGCTAGAAAGGTCGGGAATCAGCCCCAGCATTTT.

The CDR3: CAISFQGSNSPLHF. CDR3 nucleotide sequence: TGTGCCATCAGCTTCCAGGGCTCGAATTCACCCCTCCACTTT. The V and J genes are TRBV27 and TRBJ1-6, with D perhaps TRBD1 (5 bases). This CDR3 has 14 residues. V was clipped by 10 bases and J by 7 bases, with 17 bases between them. In germline, CDR1 is MNHEY, CDR2 SMNVEV (reference sequence).

This clonotype was picked up many times. V gene TRBV9 combines with J gene TRBJ2-5, with 7 bases that match TRBD1. CDR3 size: 15 residues. CDR1 is SGDLS and CDR2 is YYNGEE in the germline V gene. Trimming took 2 bases from V and 5 from J; bases not matched to a gene: 9. DNA of the CDR3: TGTGCCAGCAGCGTCCGACAGGGCTTTGGGGAGACCCAGTACTTC. It is translated as CASSVRQGFGETQYF.

Ten or more counts support this clonotype. The gene calls are TRBV11-2 and TRBJ2-1, with 7 bases lining up with TRBD1. CDR3 length: 15 residues. Losses at the gene ends were 7 bases for V and 8 bases for J; bases not matched to a gene: 14. Germline lookup yields CDR1 SGHAT and CDR2 FQNNGV. The CDR3 region is CASKLTWDSLDEQFF. The CDR3 DNA reads as TGTGCCAGCAAACTAACCTGGGACAGTCTGGATGAGCAGTTCTTC. Together with reference TRBV11-2 and TRBJ2-1, the CDR3 gives the full variable domain: EAGVAQSPRYKIIEKRQSVAFWCNPISGHATLYWYQQILGQGPKLLIQFQNNGVVDDSQLPKDRFSAERLKGVDSTLKIQPAKLEDSAVYLCASKLTWDSLDEQFFGPGTRLTVL.

The rearrangement joins TRBV5-6 to TRBJ2-5; no definite D call. The CDR3 sequence is 16 residues long. Trimming left V 4 bases short and J 1 base short, with 17 bases between. Germline V lookup: CDR1 SGHDT, CDR2 YYEEEE. The CDR3 region is CASSILDRDSQETQYF. The CDR3 coding sequence is TGTGCCAGCAGCATCTTAGACCGCGACTCCCAAGAGACCCAGTACTTC. The complete variable domain, with remaining parts taken from reference TRBV5-6 and TRBJ2-5, reads DAGVTQSPTHLIKTRGQQVTLRCSPKSGHDTVSWYQQALGQGPQFIFQYYEEEERQRGNFPDRFSGHQFPNYSSELNVNALLLGDSALYLCASSILDRDSQETQYFGPGTRLLVL.

This clonotype was observed a few times. The chain joins TRBV9 to TRBJ2-7, with a tentative D call TRBD1 (6 bases). CDR3 size: 15 residues. Germline-derived CDR1 and CDR2 are SGDLS and YYNGEE. Trimming stripped 0 bases from V and 1 base from J, with 11 bases between. CDR3 protein: CASSVGGHSSYEQYF. The CDR3 DNA reads TGTGCCAGCAGCGTAGGGGGACATAGTTCCTACGAGCAGTACTTC.

The chain is built from TRBV7-9 and TRBJ2-2, with 10 bases identical to TRBD1. Germline loops: CDR1 SEHNR, CDR2 FQNEAQ (reference sequence). Trimming removed 4 bases from V and 6 bases from J; junction bases left unmatched: 5. CDR3 length: 15 amino acids. The CDR3 DNA reads as TGTGCCAGCAGCTCCCCGGACAGGGGGGCCGGGGAGCTGTTTTTT. Protein sequence: CASSSPDRGAGELFF.

On this clonotype itself: A read error is possible here, since a much larger clone lies one base away. The rearrangement joins TRBV9 to TRBJ1-4; D call uncertain. Germline CDR1 and CDR2: SGDLS and YYNGEE. The V end was cut by 3 bases, the J end by 11 bases, with 11 bases between. The CDR3 is 12 amino acids. This CDR3 reads CASSETVKKLFF. For the CDR3, the DNA is TGTGCCAGCAGCGAAACAGTGAAGAAACTGTTTTTT.

This clonotype has at least ten counts. The chain employs TRBV27 and TRBJ2-7; D not resolved. This CDR3 spans 13 amino acids. Germline V gene sequence: CDR1 MNHEY, CDR2 SMNVEV (reference sequence). The V gene lost 4 bases and the J gene lost 2 bases, with 9 bases spanning the gap. The CDR3 bases are TGTGCCAGCAGTTGGGGTCCACCCTACGAGCAGTACTTC. Its protein product is CASSWGPPYEQYF.

This clonotype came up a few times. V is TRBV4-2 and J is TRBJ1-1; tentative D call: TRBD1 (6 bases). V was clipped by 1 base and J by 4 bases, with 13 bases between them. Germline CDR1 LGHNA, CDR2 YNFKEQ. This CDR3 is built from 15 residues. The CDR3: CASSQVPQGFTEAFF. The DNA for the CDR3 is TGTGCCAGCAGCCAAGTTCCACAGGGATTCACTGAAGCTTTCTTT.

The V call is TRBV9, the J call TRBJ2-7; possibly TRBD2 for D (6 bases). Germline assignment: CDR1 SGDLS and CDR2 YYNGEE. V lost 0 bases and J 3 bases, leaving 25 bases between the germline ends. The CDR3 consists of 19 residues. DNA of the CDR3: TGTGCCAGCAGCGTAGATTTGGACCCGGGGACTGGAGAAAGCTACGAGCAGTACTTC. Translating it yields CASSVDLDPGTGESYEQYF.

This clonotype was observed once. Just one base apart from a much larger clone, this may be a read error. This chain uses TRBV15 with TRBJ2-2; a possible D gene is TRBD2 (5 bases). The germline CDR1 and CDR2 sequences are LNHNV and YYDKDF (reference sequence). This CDR3 has 13 residues. CDR3 residues: CATSREPAGELVF. DNA for the CDR3: TGTGCCACCAGCAGAGAGCCGGCCGGGGAGCTGGTTTTT.

This clonotype was recorded at least ten times. The chain has TRBV29-1 and TRBJ2-1, with TRBD2 as a possible D gene (6 bases). Germline V lookup: CDR1 SQVTM, CDR2 ANQGSEA. The CDR3 is 16 amino acids. The V and J ends lost 7 bases and 4 bases respectively, with 23 bases between them. The DNA of the CDR3 is TGCAGCGCTGACGCCCCTGCGGGGACCTTTTACAATGAGCAGTTCTTC. Its protein is CSADAPAGTFYNEQFF.

J is TRBJ1-1 and V is TRBV2, with D hard to call. The CDR3 covers 13 residues. V was shortened by 4 bases and J by 1 base, with 7 bases between the two germline ends. The germline gives CDR1 SNHLY, CDR2 FYNNEI. DNA for the CDR3: TGTGCCAGCAGTGGCGTGGCGAACACTGAAGCTTTCTTT. Its translation: CASSGVANTEAFF.